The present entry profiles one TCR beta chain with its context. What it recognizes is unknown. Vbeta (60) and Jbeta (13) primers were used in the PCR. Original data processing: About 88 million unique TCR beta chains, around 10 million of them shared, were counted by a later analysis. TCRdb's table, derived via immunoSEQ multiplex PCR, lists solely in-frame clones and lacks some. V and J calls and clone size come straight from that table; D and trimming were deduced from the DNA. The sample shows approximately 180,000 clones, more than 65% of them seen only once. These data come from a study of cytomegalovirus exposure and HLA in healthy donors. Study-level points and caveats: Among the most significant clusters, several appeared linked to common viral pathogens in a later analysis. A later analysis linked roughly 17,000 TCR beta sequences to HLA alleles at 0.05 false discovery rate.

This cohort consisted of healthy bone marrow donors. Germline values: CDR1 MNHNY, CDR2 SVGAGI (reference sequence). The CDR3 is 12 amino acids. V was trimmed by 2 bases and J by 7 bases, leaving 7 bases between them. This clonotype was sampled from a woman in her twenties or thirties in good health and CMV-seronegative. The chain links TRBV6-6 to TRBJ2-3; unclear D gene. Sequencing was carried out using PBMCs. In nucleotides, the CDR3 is TGTGCCAGCAGTTACGGCCTGAATACGCAGTATTTT. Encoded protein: CASSYGLNTQYF.